These 23 T cell receptor beta chains were sequenced from one sample in a study of blood T cell repertoires in COVID-19. Here immunoSEQ multiplex PCR was the method, and the copy in TCRdb shows in-frame clones only, minus some. The repertoire holds 120,000 to 150,000 clones, with 80% to 90% as singletons. Sequencing was carried out using peripheral blood. The origin of the receptors is a human donor in a cohort sampled during active COVID-19.

J is TRBJ1-6 and V is TRBV19; possibly TRBD1 for D (5 bases). Germline values: CDR1 LNHDA, CDR2 SQIVND (reference sequence). The CDR3 spans 15 residues. V lost 5 bases and J 6 bases, leaving 14 bases between the germline ends. CDR3 DNA sequence: TGTGCCAGTAGTCCTCGGCAGGGAGGTAATTCACCCCTCCACTTT. Translated: CASSPRQGGNSPLHF.

V and J are TRBV2 and TRBJ1-4; TRBD1 is a possible D gene (5 bases). Germline V gene lookup returns CDR1 SNHLY and CDR2 FYNNEI. V was cut by 5 bases and J by 4 bases, with 11 bases left in between. The CDR3 is 14 amino acids. The CDR3 loop is CASSSGPINEKLFF. The DNA for the CDR3 is TGTGCCAGCAGTTCAGGGCCAATTAATGAAAAACTGTTTTTT.

The chain is built from TRBV7-8 and TRBJ1-1, with D hard to call. The CDR3 has 14 residues. Germline V lookup: CDR1 SGHVS, CDR2 FQNEAQ. Trimming pared 0 bases from V and 5 bases from J, leaving 10 bases between. The CDR3, as DNA: TGTGCCAGCAGCTTAGCGCCAGGAGGTACTGAAGCTTTCTTT. Translating it yields CASSLAPGGTEAFF.

This clone was counted a single time. The rearrangement links TRBV30 to TRBJ2-7; weak D call: TRBD2 (7 bases). In germline, CDR1 is GTSNPN, CDR2 SVGIG (reference sequence). V was cut by 0 bases and J by 7 bases, with 16 bases left in between. CDR3 length equals 14 residues. CDR3: CAWSVGGGASEQYF. In DNA form, the CDR3 reads TGTGCCTGGAGTGTAGGAGGGGGGGCGAGTGAGCAGTACTTC.

This clone was recorded a few times. The chain carries TRBV9 and TRBJ1-5; weak D call: TRBD1 (6 bases). Germline assignment: CDR1 SGDLS and CDR2 YYNGEE. The V and J ends lost 0 bases and 6 bases respectively, with 13 bases between them. The CDR3 has 15 residues. This chain's CDR3 is CASSVGETDSQPQHF. The CDR3 nucleotides are TGTGCCAGCAGCGTAGGGGAAACGGACAGTCAGCCCCAGCATTTT.

This clone appeared once. The genes are TRBV19 and TRBJ2-2; 9 nucleotides agree with TRBD1. Germline V gene lookup returns CDR1 LNHDA and CDR2 SQIVND (reference sequence). The ends lost 6 bases at V and 5 bases at J; junction bases unmatched: 4. The CDR3 totals 14 residues. CDR3 in DNA: TGTGCCAGTAGCACGACAGGGGGAACCGGGGAGCTGTTTTTT. It is translated as CASSTTGGTGELFF.

The chain uses TRBV6-1 and TRBJ1-5, with D uncertain. The CDR3 is made up of 15 amino acids. V lost 0 bases to trimming and J lost 8 bases, with 14 bases between them. Per germline, CDR1 MNHNS and CDR2 SASEGT. This chain's CDR3 is CASSEAPDPREPQHF. The CDR3 nucleotides read TGTGCCAGCAGTGAAGCCCCGGATCCGAGGGAGCCCCAGCATTTT.

The chain recombines TRBV5-1 with TRBJ1-2; D remains unclear. Germline V gene sequence: CDR1 SGHRS, CDR2 YFSETQ. The CDR3 length is 13 residues. V shed 1 base and J shed 7 bases, with 11 bases lying between them. The CDR3 DNA sequence: TGCGCCAGCAGCTTGTCGGACTCCCGTGGCTACACCTTC. Amino acid sequence: CASSLSDSRGYTF.

The V call is TRBV6-2 or TRBV6-3, the J call TRBJ1-1; D is uncertain. The CDR3 is 17 residues long. V was pared by 2 bases and J by 1 base, with 17 bases between. The germline gives CDR1 MNHEY, CDR2 SVGEGT. The CDR3 region has the DNA TGTGCCAGCAGTTACAGATTCAGGCGCCCTTCGAACACTGAAGCTTTCTTT. It codes for CASSYRFRRPSNTEAFF.

This clone was counted a single time. The sample has other DNA sequences that encode this CDR3 too. DNA of the CDR3: TGTGCCAGCAGCTCGGACAGTTCTTCCGGAAACACCATATATTTT. It yields the protein CASSSDSSSGNTIYF. The chain employs TRBV5-6 and TRBJ1-3; possibly TRBD1 for D (6 bases). This CDR3 comprises 15 residues. V was shortened by 3 bases and J by 4 bases, with 14 bases between the two germline ends. Germline CDR1 SGHDT, CDR2 YYEEEE.

The V gene is TRBV5-1, the J gene TRBJ2-2, with 11 bases fitting TRBD1. The germline V gene encodes CDR1 SGHRS and CDR2 YFSETQ. CDR3 size: 16 residues. J lost 6 bases, V lost 3 bases, and 7 bases had no gene match. The CDR3 sequence: CASSSWTGGAPGELFF. For the CDR3, the DNA is TGCGCCAGCAGCTCCTGGACAGGGGGCGCCCCCGGGGAGCTGTTTTTT.

V gene TRBV19 combines with J gene TRBJ1-2, with 7 bases fitting TRBD1. Germline assignment: CDR1 LNHDA and CDR2 SQIVND (reference sequence). This CDR3 has 12 amino acids. The V gene end was trimmed by 9 bases and the J gene end by 2 bases; junction bases not matched to a gene: 3. The CDR3 nucleotides read TGTGCCAGCAAGGACAGGAACTATGGCTACACCTTC. This sequence encodes CASKDRNYGYTF.

The CDR3 DNA reads TGTGCCAGCAGCCGAGTTGGAAACACCATATATTTT. The encoded protein is CASSRVGNTIYF. This chain joins TRBV2 and TRBJ1-3; D is ambiguous. The CDR3 is made up of 12 amino acids. Germline-derived CDR1 and CDR2 are SNHLY and FYNNEI. V gave up 6 bases and J gave up 3 bases, with 6 bases separating them.

This clone came up once. The J gene is TRBJ1-2, the V gene TRBV6-5; tentative D call: TRBD1 (5 bases). CDR1 is MNHEY and CDR2 is SVGAGI in the germline V gene. Between the trimmed V and J ends, which lost 2 bases and 2 bases, there was a span of 15 bases. This CDR3 has 16 amino acids. For the CDR3, the DNA is TGTGCCAGCAGTTACGGGGGGGAGGTGGCCAACTATGGCTACACCTTC. This codes for CASSYGGEVANYGYTF.

The gene calls are TRBV7-2 and TRBJ1-5; 9 bases align to TRBD1. The CDR3 covers 15 residues. The V segment lost 1 base and the J segment 5 bases; nucleotides outside the gene matches: 3. Germline-derived CDR1 and CDR2 are SGHTA and FQGNSA. Here the CDR3 reads CASSLVDRGDQPQHF. CDR3 bases: TGTGCCAGCAGCTTAGTGGACAGGGGAGATCAGCCCCAGCATTTT.

The rearrangement uses TRBV27 and TRBJ1-2; no definite D call. V gave up 4 bases and J gave up 4 bases, with 19 bases separating them. The CDR3 is 16 amino acids. Germline CDR1 and CDR2: MNHEY and SMNVEV (reference sequence). CDR3 bases: TGTGCCAGCAGTTCCCGAAGCTCCCCCACTTCCTATGGCTACACCTTC. Its translation is CASSSRSSPTSYGYTF.

J is TRBJ2-1 and V is TRBV20-1, with D perhaps matching TRBD1 (5 bases). V lost 6 bases and J 6 bases, leaving 9 bases between the germline ends. CDR1 is DFQATT, CDR2 SNEGSKA, per germline (reference sequence). CDR3 length: 11 amino acids. The CDR3 DNA is TGCAGTGCCCAGGGTTCCAATGAGCAGTTCTTC. It is translated as CSAQGSNEQFF.

The genes are TRBV6-1 and TRBJ1-2; 11 bases agree with TRBD1. The CDR3 extends over 16 amino acids. Germline V lookup: CDR1 MNHNS, CDR2 SASEGT. J gave up 8 bases and V 1 base, and 9 bases lay outside the gene matches. CDR3 coding DNA: TGTGCCAGCAGTGAAGGAGGACAGGGGGCAATCGAAGGCTACACCTTC. Translated: CASSEGGQGAIEGYTF.

This clone was seen just once. The chain links TRBV10-3 to TRBJ1-1; D is unresolved. This CDR3 region has 15 residues. V was pared by 0 bases and J by 0 bases, with 8 bases between. Germline CDR1 is ENHRY and CDR2 is SYGVKD. DNA for the CDR3: TGTGCCATCAGTGAGTCGGCCCAGGTGAACACTGAAGCTTTCTTT. Its protein product is CAISESAQVNTEAFF.

The rearrangement links TRBV12-3 or TRBV12-4 to TRBJ2-7; 11 nucleotides match TRBD1. This CDR3 comprises 13 residues. V lost 8 bases to trimming and J lost 3 bases; unmatched junction nucleotides: 3. DNA of the CDR3: TGTGCCAGCGGGACAGGGGGGGTCTACGAGCAGTACTTC. As protein: CASGTGGVYEQYF.

V and J are TRBV5-1 and TRBJ1-2; D gene uncertain. Between the trimmed V and J ends, which lost 5 bases and 2 bases, there was a span of 10 bases. The CDR3 consists of 13 residues. Looked up from germline, CDR1 is SGHRS and CDR2 is YFSETQ. The DNA for the CDR3 is TGCGCCAGCAGTCTTAAGACAAACTATGGCTACACCTTC. Translated, it gives CASSLKTNYGYTF.

The gene calls are TRBV28 and TRBJ2-3; D not resolved. This CDR3 has 10 residues. The V end lost 6 bases, the J end lost 6 bases, and 4 bases lay between the germline ends. CDR1 is MDHEN and CDR2 is SYDVKM in the germline V gene. CDR3 DNA: TGTGCCAGCAGCGGGGATACGCAGTATTTT. Translating gives CASSGDTQYF.

The chain employs TRBV25-1 and TRBJ2-7; tentative D call: TRBD2 (6 bases). Trimming removed 6 bases from V and 1 base from J, with 10 bases in between. From germline, CDR1 is MGHDK and CDR2 SYGVNS. CDR3 length: 13 amino acids. The CDR3 here is CASRGAGSYEQYF. The CDR3 nucleotides are TGTGCCAGCAGGGGCGCGGGGTCCTACGAGCAGTACTTC.